This passage covers 26 T cell receptor beta chains from one sample sequenced in a study of sequential checkpoint blockade in melanoma. Sequencing used immunoSEQ multiplex PCR; TCRdb keeps in-frame clones, though not all of them. Among about 17,000 clones, approximately 66% were seen once, and the ten largest hold around 10%. Specified treatment: randomized to nivolumab then ipilimumab (arm A) or the reverse (arm B). The specimen comprised CD8+ T cells sorted from blood (inferred from file names), sampled from a patient given nivolumab and ipilimumab in sequence. The receptors originated from a human donor with melanoma.

The chain couples TRBV4-3 to TRBJ2-1; a weak D match, TRBD1 (6 bases). Germline V gene sequence: CDR1 LGHNA, CDR2 YSLEER. V dropped 3 bases and J dropped 0 bases, with 9 bases sitting between them. The CDR3 runs 15 residues. The CDR3 region has the DNA TGCGCCAGCAGCCACGTGGGGGCCTCCTACAATGAGCAGTTCTTC. Amino acids: CASSHVGASYNEQFF.

In its sample, this clone was seen a few times. This chain uses TRBV6-4 with TRBJ1-5; D is uncertain. This CDR3 is built from 15 residues. The V gene's germline CDR1 is MRHNA and CDR2 SNTAGT. With 3 bases removed from V and 4 bases from J, the gap between germline ends came to 13 bases. CDR3 bases: TGTGCCAGCAGTGAGAACCCTGTAACAAATCAGCCCCAGCATTTT. Encoded protein: CASSENPVTNQPQHF.

This clone is termed medium-sized. V gene TRBV5-5 combines with J gene TRBJ2-7; TRBD2 matches at 7 bases. V dropped 4 bases and J dropped 6; count of bases not matched to a gene: 19. The germline V gene encodes CDR1 SGHKS and CDR2 YYEKEE (reference sequence). This CDR3 comprises 17 residues. DNA for the CDR3: TGTGCCAGCAGCGATTTTGACCGGGACTACCTGACGGGCGAGCAGTACTTC. Protein product: CASSDFDRDYLTGEQYF.

There are a few counts of this clone. This chain uses TRBV7-2 with TRBJ2-3, with 9 bases lining up with TRBD1. The V gene end was trimmed by 2 bases and the J gene end by 2 bases; junction bases not matched to a gene: 5. Germline V gives CDR1 SGHTA, CDR2 FQGNSA. The CDR3 totals 16 residues. The CDR3 here is CASSLWGTGITDTQYF. The CDR3 coding sequence is TGTGCCAGCAGCTTATGGGGGACAGGGATCACAGATACGCAGTATTTT. Supplemented by reference TRBV7-2 and TRBJ2-3, the full variable domain reads GAGVSQSPSNKVTEKGKDVELRCDPISGHTALYWYRQSLGQGLEFLIYFQGNSAPDKSGLPSDRFSAERTGGSVSTLTIQRTQQEDSAVYLCASSLWGTGITDTQYFGPGTRLTVL.

This chain joins TRBV7-9 and TRBJ2-7; D perhaps matches TRBD2 (5 bases). The germline gives CDR1 SEHNR, CDR2 FQNEAQ (reference sequence). The CDR3 has 13 amino acids. The V end was cut by 3 bases, the J end by 5 bases, with 11 bases between. CDR3 region: CASSFGTGNEQYF. In nucleotides, the CDR3 is TGTGCCAGCAGCTTTGGAACCGGGAACGAGCAGTACTTC.

Here the CDR3 reads CASSLSPGSYNEQFF. As DNA, the CDR3 is TGTGCCAGCAGCTTAAGTCCGGGTTCCTACAATGAGCAGTTCTTC. The chain employs TRBV7-3 and TRBJ2-1; D is undetermined. The V gene lost 1 base and the J gene lost 1 base, with 8 bases spanning the gap. Germline V gene lookup returns CDR1 SGHTA and CDR2 FQGTGA. This CDR3 has 15 residues.

The J gene is TRBJ2-7, the V gene TRBV27; TRBD2 agrees at 7 bases. Germline values: CDR1 MNHEY, CDR2 SMNVEV (reference sequence). CDR3 length: 14 amino acids. J lost 5 bases, V lost 5 bases, and 9 bases had no gene match. The CDR3 sequence is CASSPMGGSDEQYF. CDR3 bases: TGTGCCAGCAGTCCCATGGGAGGGTCCGACGAGCAGTACTTC.

CDR3 in DNA: TGTGCCAGCAGTACGGGACAGCCTGGAAACACCATATATTTT. Protein sequence: CASSTGQPGNTIYF. The V gene is TRBV6-5, the J gene TRBJ1-3; 7 nucleotides match TRBD1. V trimming: 5 bases; J trimming: 2 bases; junction bases outside the gene matches: 3. Germline lookup yields CDR1 MNHEY and CDR2 SVGAGI. This CDR3 is built from 14 residues.

This clone occurred once. V is TRBV19 and J is TRBJ2-2, with D possibly TRBD2 on 6 matching bases. CDR3 length: 15 residues. Germline CDR1 is LNHDA and CDR2 is SQIVND (reference sequence). V shed 1 base and J shed 5 bases, with 11 bases lying between them. The CDR3 loop is CASSIVGGATGELFF. In nucleotides, the CDR3 is TGTGCCAGTAGTATAGTAGGAGGGGCGACCGGGGAGCTGTTTTTT.

This clone came up a few times. The chain carries TRBV6-5 and TRBJ1-1; D possibly corresponds to TRBD1 (5 bases). V lost 2 bases and J lost 2, with 15 bases in between. The CDR3 totals 16 residues. Germline V gene sequence: CDR1 MNHEY, CDR2 SVGAGI. Here the CDR3 DNA reads TGTGCCAGCAGTTACCCGGGACTGCAAGGTAACACTGAAGCTTTCTTT. It is translated as CASSYPGLQGNTEAFF.

V is TRBV7-3 and J is TRBJ2-5, with TRBD1 identical over 7 bases. Trimming at V came to 5 bases and at J to 3 bases, leaving 0 bases not matched to a gene. Germline assignment: CDR1 SGHTA and CDR2 FQGTGA. The CDR3 sequence is 12 residues long. CDR3 loop: CASSTGEETQYF. CDR3 nucleotide sequence: TGTGCCAGCAGCACAGGGGAAGAGACCCAGTACTTC.

The chain joins TRBV10-3 to TRBJ1-6, with D possibly matching TRBD1 (5 bases). CDR3 size: 14 residues. V lost 5 bases to trimming and J lost 7 bases, with 12 bases between them. In germline, CDR1 is ENHRY, CDR2 SYGVKD. CDR3 sequence reads: CAISPPGSNSPLHF. CDR3 DNA: TGTGCCATCAGTCCCCCAGGGTCCAATTCACCCCTCCACTTT.

This chain links TRBV6-6 with TRBJ2-6, with D hard to call. V lost 0 bases and J lost 0, with 3 bases in between. The V gene's germline CDR1 is MNHNY and CDR2 SVGAGI (reference sequence). This CDR3 comprises 15 residues. CDR3: CASSYSSSGANVLTF. The CDR3 region has the DNA TGTGCCAGCAGTTACTCCAGCTCTGGGGCCAACGTCCTGACTTTC.

In this sample, this clone turned up once. This chain uses TRBV28 with TRBJ2-5; no definite D call. Trimming removed 5 bases at V and 0 bases at J, with 10 bases between. The CDR3 runs 14 residues. Germline V gives CDR1 MDHEN, CDR2 SYDVKM. CDR3 coding DNA: TGTGCCAGCAGTGAGGTCACGGACCAAGAGACCCAGTACTTC. Protein product: CASSEVTDQETQYF.

J is TRBJ2-7 and V is TRBV19; 11 nucleotides align to TRBD2. CDR1 and CDR2 from the germline V gene are LNHDA and SQIVND (reference sequence). The junction had 13 bases not matched to a gene; V was cut back by 3 bases and J by 3 bases. CDR3 length: 18 residues. CDR3 in DNA: TGTGCCAGTAGTATTGGGGAACTAGCGGGAGTAGGGTTCTACGAGCAGTACTTC. The encoded protein is CASSIGELAGVGFYEQYF.

The rearrangement joins TRBV30 to TRBJ2-7; D gene uncertain. CDR1 is GTSNPN and CDR2 is SVGIG in the germline V gene (reference sequence). The CDR3 loop spans 14 amino acids. Trimming took off 4 bases at V and 5 bases at J, with 18 bases between the two ends. The CDR3 loop reads CAWTRLTPYDEQYF. The DNA for the CDR3 is TGTGCCTGGACCCGCCTTACGCCCTACGACGAGCAGTACTTC.

This clone occurred once. The V gene is TRBV29-1, the J gene TRBJ2-7; D gene ambiguous. V shed 6 bases and J shed 1 base, with 7 bases lying between them. The germline CDR1 and CDR2 sequences are SQVTM and ANQGSEA. The length of the CDR3 is 11 residues. CDR3 sequence: CSVSVSYEQYF. In nucleotides, the CDR3 is TGCAGCGTGTCCGTATCCTACGAGCAGTACTTC.

The V gene is TRBV4-2, the J gene TRBJ2-7, with 12 bases lining up with TRBD1. CDR3 length: 16 amino acids. Losses at the gene ends were 3 bases for V and 7 bases for J; bases not matched to a gene: 10. Germline V CDR1 and CDR2: LGHNA, YNFKEQ. The CDR3 nucleotides read TGTGCCAGCAGCCATAGTCCGGGACAGGGGGCTGGAGAGCAGTACTTC. It translates to CASSHSPGQGAGEQYF.

The chain links TRBV5-5 to TRBJ1-2; D is unresolved. Germline CDR1 SGHKS, CDR2 YYEKEE (reference sequence). This CDR3 has 15 amino acids. The V and J ends lost 1 base and 6 bases respectively, with 16 bases between them. CDR3 in DNA: TGTGCCAGCAGCTTGAGCGGGCCCCGTGGCCATGGCTACACCTTC. This gives the protein CASSLSGPRGHGYTF.

The chain recombines TRBV7-9 with TRBJ1-3, with 10 positions matching TRBD1. Germline V lookup: CDR1 SEHNR, CDR2 FQNEAQ (reference sequence). The CDR3 has 16 residues. The V segment lost 1 base and the J segment 0 bases; nucleotides outside the gene matches: 0. The CDR3: CASSLGTGGSGNTIYF. The CDR3 region has the DNA TGTGCCAGCAGCTTAGGGACAGGGGGCTCTGGAAACACCATATATTTT.

This clone is termed medium-sized. The rearrangement uses TRBV7-5 and TRBJ2-7; no check of the table's D call, TRBD1, against the DNA was made. TRBV7-5 is marked as a pseudogene. There are 15 residues in the CDR3. The CDR3 protein is CARSLAGQGAYEQYF. The CDR3 DNA reads TGTGCCAGAAGCTTAGCCGGACAGGGGGCCTACGAGCAGTACTTC.

The V and J genes are TRBV4-2 and TRBJ2-7; D is uncertain. Germline V gene lookup returns CDR1 LGHNA and CDR2 YNFKEQ. Trimming cost V 0 bases and J 2 bases, with 8 bases left between them. CDR3 length equals 14 residues. The CDR3: CASSQDRGPYEQYF. DNA for the CDR3: TGTGCCAGCAGCCAAGATAGAGGCCCCTACGAGCAGTACTTC.

The V call is TRBV30, the J call TRBJ2-7; D may be TRBD2 (5 bases). CDR3 size: 16 residues. The V gene lost 1 base and the J gene lost 0 bases, with 16 bases spanning the gap. The germline gives CDR1 GTSNPN, CDR2 SVGIG (reference sequence). The DNA for the CDR3 is TGTGCCTGGAGTGCCCCCTTCAAGACTATCTCCTACGAGCAGTACTTC. Translating it yields CAWSAPFKTISYEQYF.

The chain joins TRBV9 to TRBJ2-3, with 8 bases fitting TRBD2. V lost 4 bases and J lost 0; bases outside the gene matches: 7. The CDR3 has 16 residues. The germline V gene encodes CDR1 SGDLS and CDR2 YYNGEE. CDR3 DNA sequence: TGTGCCAGCAGCTTAAGCGGGAGCTCTAGCACAGATACGCAGTATTTT. It is translated as CASSLSGSSSTDTQYF. Complete variable domain (other parts from reference TRBV9 and TRBJ2-3): DSGVTQTPKHLITATGQRVTLRCSPRSGDLSVYWYQQSLDQGLQFLIQYYNGEERAKGNILERFSAQQFPDLHSELNLSSLELGDSALYFCASSLSGSSSTDTQYFGPGTRLTVL.

This clone showed up just a few times. The J gene is TRBJ2-7, the V gene TRBV7-9; D is ambiguous. V was cut by 2 bases and J by 7 bases, with 9 bases left in between. The CDR3 runs 12 residues. Germline CDR1 and CDR2: SEHNR and FQNEAQ (reference sequence). The CDR3 region is CASSLSRREQYF. CDR3 nucleotide sequence: TGTGCCAGCAGCTTATCTAGGCGTGAGCAGTACTTC. The complete variable domain, with remaining parts taken from reference TRBV7-9 and TRBJ2-7, reads DTGVSQNPRHKITKRGQNVTFRCDPISEHNRLYWYRQTLGQGPEFLTYFQNEAQLEKSRLLSDRFSAERPKGSFSTLEIQRTEQGDSAMYLCASSLSRREQYFGPGTRLTVT.

The gene calls are TRBV4-2 and TRBJ1-4; the D gene is possibly TRBD1 (5 bases). Germline lookup yields CDR1 LGHNA and CDR2 YNFKEQ. Deletions cut 0 bases from V and 3 bases from J, with 8 bases between. The CDR3 covers 15 residues. CDR3 in amino acids: CASSQDGGANEKLFF. The CDR3 DNA sequence: TGTGCCAGCAGCCAAGATGGGGGGGCTAATGAAAAACTGTTTTTT.